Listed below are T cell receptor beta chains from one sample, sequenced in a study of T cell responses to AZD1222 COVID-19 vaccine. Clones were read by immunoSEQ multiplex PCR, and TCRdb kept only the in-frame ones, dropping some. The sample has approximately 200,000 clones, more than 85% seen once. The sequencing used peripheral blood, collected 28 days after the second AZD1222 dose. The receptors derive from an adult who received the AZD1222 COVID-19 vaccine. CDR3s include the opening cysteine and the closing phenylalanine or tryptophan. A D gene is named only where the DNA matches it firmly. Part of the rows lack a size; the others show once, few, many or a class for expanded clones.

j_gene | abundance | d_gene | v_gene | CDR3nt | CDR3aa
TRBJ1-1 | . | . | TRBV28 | TGTGCCAGCAGTTTGAGCACTGCGAACACTGAAGCTTTCTTT | CASSLSTANTEAFF
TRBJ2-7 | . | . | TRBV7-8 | TGTGCCAGCAGCTTAGCCAGGGTTTCAACCCAAAGTGCGAGGGCACCCTACGAGCAGTACTTC | CASSLARVSTQSARAPYEQYF
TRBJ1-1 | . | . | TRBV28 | TGTGCCAGCAGTCGAGGGACGGCGTTCAAAGCTTTCTTT | CASSRGTAFKAFF
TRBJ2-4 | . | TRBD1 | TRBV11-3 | TGTGCCAGCAGTTCACGAAAGGACAGGGGGCCCCTGAACATTCAGTACTTC | CASSSRKDRGPLNIQYF
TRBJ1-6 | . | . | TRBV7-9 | TGTGCCAGCAGCCTTAATAATTCACCCCTCCACTTT | CASSLNNSPLHF
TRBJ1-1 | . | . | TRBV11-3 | TGTGCCAGCAGCTTGACAGCCAAAAACACTGAAGCTTTCTTT | CASSLTAKNTEAFF
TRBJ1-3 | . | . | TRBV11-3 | TGTGCCAGCAGCCGACAGAACTCTGGAAACACCATATATTTT | CASSRQNSGNTIYF
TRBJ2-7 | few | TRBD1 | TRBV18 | TGTGCCAGCTCACCACGGCAGGGGGTCTACGAGCAGTACTTC | CASSPRQGVYEQYF
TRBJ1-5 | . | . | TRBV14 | TGTGCCAGCAGCCAAGGGGTTAATCAGCCCCAGCATTTT | CASSQGVNQPQHF
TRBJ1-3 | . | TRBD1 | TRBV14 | TGTGCCAGCAGAAAGACAGGGGGTCTTGGAAACACCATATATTTT | CASRKTGGLGNTIYF
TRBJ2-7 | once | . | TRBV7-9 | TGTGCCAGCAGCTTACTCCCCGAGTCGGGCTACGAGCAGTACTTC | CASSLLPESGYEQYF
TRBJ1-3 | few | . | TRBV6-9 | TGTGCCAGCAGTTGGGGGGCAGGAAACACCATATATTTT | CASSWGAGNTIYF
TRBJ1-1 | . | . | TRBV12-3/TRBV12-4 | TGTGCCAGCAGTAACCCTAGGACCCAAGCTTTCTTT | CASSNPRTQAFF
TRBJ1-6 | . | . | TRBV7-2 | TGTGCCAGCAGCTTTTATTCCCCCCTAACAGGCTCACCCCTCCACTTT | CASSFYSPLTGSPLHF
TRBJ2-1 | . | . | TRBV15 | TGTGCCACCAGCAGAGATGAAGCCCTTCAGCGACAGAAAACATACAATGAGCAGTTCTTC | CATSRDEALQRQKTYNEQFF
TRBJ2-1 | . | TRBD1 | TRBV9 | TGTGCCAGCATCCGAAGGGGGCTAGCCCATGAGCAGTTCTTC | CASIRRGLAHEQFF
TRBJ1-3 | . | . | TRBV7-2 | TGTGCCAGCAGCTTATTGGTAGTCGGTGGAAACACCATATATTTT | CASSLLVVGGNTIYF
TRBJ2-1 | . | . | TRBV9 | TGTGCCAGCAGCGGGTCTTGGGCGGATCGGAATGAGCAGTTCTTC | CASSGSWADRNEQFF
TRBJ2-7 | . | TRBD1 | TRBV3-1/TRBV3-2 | TGTGCCAGCAGCCCTAACGCGGGACAGGGCACCTACGAGCAGTACTTC | CASSPNAGQGTYEQYF
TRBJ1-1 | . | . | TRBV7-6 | TGTGCCAGCAGCTATGGGCAAAGTGCGAACACTGAAGCTTTCTTT | CASSYGQSANTEAFF
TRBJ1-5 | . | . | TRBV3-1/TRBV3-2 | TGTGCCAGCAGCCAAGATGGACCAGTCGATAGCAATCAGCCCCAGCATTTT | CASSQDGPVDSNQPQHF
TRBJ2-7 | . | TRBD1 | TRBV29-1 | TGCAGCGTCCCGGGACAGGGTCCCTACGAGCAGTACTTC | CSVPGQGPYEQYF
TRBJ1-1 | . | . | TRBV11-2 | TGTGCCAGCAGCTTAGAACTTAACACTGAAGCTTTCTTT | CASSLELNTEAFF
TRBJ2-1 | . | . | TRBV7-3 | TGTGCCAGCAGCCCCCGGGTGGTAGCTTCCCACAATGAGCAGTTCTTC | CASSPRVVASHNEQFF
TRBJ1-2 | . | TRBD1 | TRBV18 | TGTGCCAGCTCACCAGGGACAGGCATAAACTATGGCTACACCTTC | CASSPGTGINYGYTF
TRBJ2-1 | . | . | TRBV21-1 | TGTGCCAGCAGCATTGAACGGGACAATGAGCAGTTCTTC | CASSIERDNEQFF
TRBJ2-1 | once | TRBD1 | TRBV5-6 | TGTGCCAGCAGCTTTCAGCCGGGACAGGGTAACTTCTTC | CASSFQPGQGNFF
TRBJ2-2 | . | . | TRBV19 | TGTGCCAGTAGTATAAGTATAGGGCACGCTCGGCCCGGGGAGCTGTTTTTT | CASSISIGHARPGELFF
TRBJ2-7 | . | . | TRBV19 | TGTGCCAGTAGTGCGGGACTGAAGGGATACGAGCAGTACTTC | CASSAGLKGYEQYF
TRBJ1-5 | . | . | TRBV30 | TGTGCCTGGAGTGTACCCCGGCAGCCCCAGCATTTT | CAWSVPRQPQHF
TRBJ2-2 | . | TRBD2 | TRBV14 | TGTGCCAGCAGCCAAGTAGCGGGAAGCAGCGGGGAGCTGTTTTTT | CASSQVAGSSGELFF
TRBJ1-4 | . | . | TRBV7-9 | TGTGCCAGCAGCGATCGACAGGACCTTAATGAAAAACTGTTTTTT | CASSDRQDLNEKLFF
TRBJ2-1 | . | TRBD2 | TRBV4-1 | TGCGCCAGCAGCCAAGGGCTAGCGGGAGAAAGACGGAACCTTGAGCAGTTCTTC | CASSQGLAGERRNLEQFF
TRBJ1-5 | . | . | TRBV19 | TGTGCCAGTACCCCCGGAGGGGCAGTCACAGGGCCCCAGCCCCAGCATTTT | CASTPGGAVTGPQPQHF
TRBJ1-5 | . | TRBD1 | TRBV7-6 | TGTGCCAGCAGCCGCGACAGGGGGTATAGCAATCAGCCCCAGCATTTT | CASSRDRGYSNQPQHF
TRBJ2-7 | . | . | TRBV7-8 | TGTGCCAGCAGCTACCCCGAAGGGGTGGACGAGCAGTACTTC | CASSYPEGVDEQYF
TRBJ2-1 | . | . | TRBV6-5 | TGTGCCAGCAGAGGGACTCCCTCCTACAATGAGCAGTTCTTC | CASRGTPSYNEQFF
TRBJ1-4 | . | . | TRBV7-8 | TGTGCCAGCAGCAAACAGCGGGAAAAACTGTTTTTT | CASSKQREKLFF
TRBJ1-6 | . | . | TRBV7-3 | TGTGCCAGCAGCGAGGGCCCGGCGGAGGTTTCACCCCTCCACTTT | CASSEGPAEVSPLHF
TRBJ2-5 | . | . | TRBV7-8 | TGTGCCAGCAGCTTAGCGATGGGGGGCCAAGAGACCCAGTACTTC | CASSLAMGGQETQYF
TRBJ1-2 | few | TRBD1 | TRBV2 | TGTGCCAGCAGCGAGGACAGGTTAAGCCATGGCTACACCTTC | CASSEDRLSHGYTF
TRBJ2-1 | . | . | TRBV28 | TGTGCCAGCAGTTCATGGAATGAGCAGTTCTTC | CASSSWNEQFF
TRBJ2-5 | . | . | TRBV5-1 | TGCGCCAGCAGCTCGCTCTTAGGACAGAAGGGGTGGGAGACCCAGTACTTC | CASSSLLGQKGWETQYF
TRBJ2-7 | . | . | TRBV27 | TGTGCCAGCAGTTCCGGGGGTGTTTGGGAGCAGTACTTC | CASSSGGVWEQYF
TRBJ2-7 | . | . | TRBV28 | TGTGCCAGCAGTGCCGGTCGGGGGAGCGAGCAGTACTTC | CASSAGRGSEQYF
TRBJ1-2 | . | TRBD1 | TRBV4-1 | TGCGCCAGCAGCCAAGCCCTCAACGGCCGAGGGGGCGAAGGTGGCTACACCTTC | CASSQALNGRGGEGGYTF
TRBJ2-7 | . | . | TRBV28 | TGTGCCAGCAGTTTAGGCTACAGAGCCTACGAGCAGTACTTC | CASSLGYRAYEQYF